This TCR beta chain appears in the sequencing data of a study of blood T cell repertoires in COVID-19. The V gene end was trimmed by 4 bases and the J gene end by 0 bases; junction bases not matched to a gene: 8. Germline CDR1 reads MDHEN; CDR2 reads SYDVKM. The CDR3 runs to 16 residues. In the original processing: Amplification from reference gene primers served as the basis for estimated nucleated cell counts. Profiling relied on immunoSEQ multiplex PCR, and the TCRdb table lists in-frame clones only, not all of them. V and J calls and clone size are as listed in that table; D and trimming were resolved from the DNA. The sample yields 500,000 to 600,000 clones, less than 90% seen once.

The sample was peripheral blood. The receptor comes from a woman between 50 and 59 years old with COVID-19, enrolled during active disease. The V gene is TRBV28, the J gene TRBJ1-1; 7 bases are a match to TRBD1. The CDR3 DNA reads TGTGCCAGCAGTTACCTCGGGACAGCCTTGAACACTGAAGCTTTCTTT. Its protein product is CASSYLGTALNTEAFF.